This T cell receptor (beta chain) was sequenced during a study of shared clonotypes between healthy human individuals (TCRdb year 2020). Turning to the overall study: A few men and two women, aged 18 to 49 years, made up the cohort. For each donor, CD4 naive and CD4 memory were each run on three plates, CD8 naive on two plates, and CD8 memory on one plate. To estimate repertoire size and how much clonotypes are shared between individuals, the study performed deep sequencing of blood TCR repertoires from five healthy adults. To increase sequencing depth and limit assay-specific biases, different laboratories used diverse techniques to prepare libraries and sequence TCR repertoires. Between about 0.94 and 10 billion PBMCs per donor were obtained by leukapheresis.

As regards this clone: The antigen it binds to is not known. Base qualities are not provided; no much larger clone lies one nucleotide away.

Using the deep immunoSEQ assay, multiplex PCR amplified TCR CDR3 regions from genomic DNA. For each cell subset, the extracted genomic DNA was distributed evenly across all wells of several immunoSEQ 96-well plates, and each plate served as one replicate. For sorted subsets, each replicate PCR was loaded with 200 ng genomic DNA, equivalent to 25,000 to 35,000 T cell genomes. The purified libraries were quantified using a Qubit 3.0 fluorometer, sized with a Bioanalyzer 2100, and then quantified again using the KAPA Library Quantification kit. A separate single-read 150-cycle Illumina NextSeq 550 flow cell was used to sequence each immunoSEQ 96-well plate. In the original analysis: Because the immunoSEQ output included only junctional sequences and no quality scores, the filtering could not be the same as the filtering used for full-length reads. To assign V/J genes and CDR3, sequences were annotated using PyIR, a Python wrapper for IgBLAST v1.9, with IMGT germline references. Reads were removed for weak V/J assignments (E-value above 1e-6), missing CDR3, stop codons, out-of-frame junctions, or ambiguous translated residues. V3J clonotypes were defined as sequences sharing an identical inferred V gene, J gene, and CDR3 amino acid sequence. Percentage overlap between repertoires was computed as shared unique clonotypes divided by the size of the smaller repertoire. Richness of each repertoire was evaluated using RTK rarefaction, the Chao1 estimator, and Recon v2.1 estimates of unobserved clonotypes. Generation probabilities for all TCRbeta clonotypes obtained by the gDNA method from a handful of donors were computed using OLGA. The table was pulled from immuneACCESS by TCRdb, which kept in-frame rearrangements only. Such tables lose some clones; where checked, under half of the loss comes from unresolved V genes, and the rest has no known cause. V, J and clone size reflect that table, while D and trimming were determined from the DNA. Within this sample are about 1.1 million clones, with 75% to 80% of them counted one time only. The top ten constitute about 0.52% of the sample.

The donors were healthy, HIV-negative adults who had no recently reported acute infections or vaccinations. Every donor was a Caucasian adult residing in Nashville, Tennessee, USA. CD4+ T cells were enriched by magnetic negative selection, after which naive cells were positively selected on CD45RA and the negative fraction was taken as the memory subset. Blood was obtained by leukapheresis, after which PBMCs were separated by Ficoll-Histopaque density gradient centrifugation and cryopreserved in liquid nitrogen vapor phase. Analytical flow cytometry was used to check the purity and quantity of each magnetically sorted T cell population. Genomic DNA was isolated from every sorted fraction and measured by UV absorbance on a Nanodrop 2000c. The CDR3 sequence holds 15 residues, the cysteine and phenylalanine included. Kept here is only the CDR3 DNA, which spans 45 bases and is read in frame from base 1. Reading the germline V gene gives CDR1 MDHEN and CDR2 SYDVKM. The trim is 6 bases for V and 1 base for J, with a gap of 12 bases between the germline ends.

Beyond this particular receptor, the publication reports: Incomplete sequencing was indicated by rarefaction of sorted-subset datasets, despite the large sequencing depth. Clonotypes shared by all four sorted-subset donors showed higher generation probabilities than non-shared clonotypes. About 4.5% of naive CD4, 3.5% of naive CD8, roughly 2.4% of memory CD4, and 0.4% of memory CD8 clonotypes were shared across several donors. Estimated clonotype richness was generally larger for naive than for memory subsets. The small number of donors limited the genetic and exposure-history diversity represented. Based on pairwise subsampling, the degree of clonotype sharing among donors was expected to be affected by sequencing depth. Only blood was sampled, and tissue TCR repertoires likely differ from those in blood.

Sequences were obtained from memory CD4+ T cells from PBMCs. What the cell subset or site label conveys for this sample: CD45RA-negative fraction. This TCR was sampled from a man aged 18-30 years in good health. Some clones in this sample may be carry-over from other donors' samples. The chain is assembled from TRBV28 and TRBJ2-2; TRBD1 is perhaps the D gene, given 6 matching bases. The DNA sequence is TGTGCCAGCAGAATACAGGGATGGAACACCGGGGAGCTGTTTTTT. This sequence encodes CASRIQGWNTGELFF.